The T cell receptor (beta chain) under discussion was sequenced for a study of OX40 agonist ivuxolimab in advanced cancers. In the study overall: Earlier treatment with anti-PD-1, anti-PD-L1 or anti-CTLA-4 was permitted, and over 35% had received some.

In regard to this clone: As yet, its antigen is unknown.

Study results and caveats: CD4+ and CD8+ T cells in blood underwent clonal expansion by week 6 at 0.1 to 3.0 mg/kg. Researchers report that CD8+ T cells had, on average, more expanded clones than CD4+.

Autoimmune disease history or systemic immunosuppression barred patients. Here immunoSEQ multiplex PCR was the method, and the copy in TCRdb shows in-frame clones only, minus some. The sample includes tens of thousands of clones, around 80% of them seen just once. The CDR3 has 11 residues. Trimming took off 7 bases at V and 0 bases at J, with 7 bases between the two ends. Germline V CDR1 and CDR2: SQVTM, ANQGSEA. The clonotype comes from an adult with an advanced solid tumor such as melanoma, head and neck, liver or kidney cancer. The chain uses TRBV29-1 and TRBJ2-7; D not resolved. Source: CD4+ or CD8+ T cells sorted from blood, taken in a trial of the OX40 agonist ivuxolimab. The CDR3 loop is CSASNSYEQYF. In nucleotides, the CDR3 is TGCAGCGCCAGTAACTCCTACGAGCAGTACTTC.